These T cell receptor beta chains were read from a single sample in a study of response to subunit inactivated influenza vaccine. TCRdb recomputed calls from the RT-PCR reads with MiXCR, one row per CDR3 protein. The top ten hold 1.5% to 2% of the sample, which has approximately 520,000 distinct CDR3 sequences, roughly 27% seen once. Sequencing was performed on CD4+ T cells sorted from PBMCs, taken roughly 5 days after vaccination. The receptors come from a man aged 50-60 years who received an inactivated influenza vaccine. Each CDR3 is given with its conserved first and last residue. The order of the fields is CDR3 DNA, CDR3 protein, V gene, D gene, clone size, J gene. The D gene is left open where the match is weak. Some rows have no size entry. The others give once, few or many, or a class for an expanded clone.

CDR3 DNA: TGCAGCGTCGGGGGACAGGGGTCGGCCTACGAGCAGTACTTC
CDR3 protein: CSVGGQGSAYEQYF
V gene: TRBV29-1
D gene: TRBD1
clone size: .
J gene: TRBJ2-7

CDR3 DNA: TGCAGTGCCAAGCTCCCGGGGTCCTCCAATGAGCAGTTCTTC
CDR3 protein: CSAKLPGSSNEQFF
V gene: TRBV20-1
D gene: .
clone size: .
J gene: TRBJ2-1

CDR3 DNA: TGTGCCAGCAGTGCCCGGGGACAGGGTGCATCCTACAATGAGCAGTTCTTC
CDR3 protein: CASSARGQGASYNEQFF
V gene: TRBV6-4
D gene: TRBD1
clone size: .
J gene: TRBJ2-1

CDR3 DNA: TGTGCCAGCAGTCCACTACCTTGGAGCGGGAGCTCCTACGAGCAGTACTTC
CDR3 protein: CASSPLPWSGSSYEQYF
V gene: TRBV6-2/TRBV6-3
D gene: TRBD2
clone size: .
J gene: TRBJ2-7

CDR3 DNA: TGTGCCAGCAGCCAAGTACGGGGGTATGGCGAGACCCAGTACTTC
CDR3 protein: CASSQVRGYGETQYF
V gene: TRBV14
D gene: .
clone size: few
J gene: TRBJ2-5

CDR3 DNA: TGTGCCATAGCACTAGCGGGAGGGCGTGAGCAGTACTTC
CDR3 protein: CAIALAGGREQYF
V gene: TRBV10-3
D gene: TRBD2
clone size: .
J gene: TRBJ2-7

CDR3 DNA: TGTGCCAGCAGTGAAGGGACAGGAAGCCGGCAGTACTTC
CDR3 protein: CASSEGTGSRQYF
V gene: TRBV6-1
D gene: TRBD1
clone size: .
J gene: TRBJ2-7

CDR3 DNA: TGTGCCAGCAGAGCTCAGGGGAGGGCCTACGAGCAGTACTTC
CDR3 protein: CASRAQGRAYEQYF
V gene: TRBV28
D gene: .
clone size: .
J gene: TRBJ2-7

CDR3 DNA: TGCGCCAGCAGGAGAACCGGGACTAGCATGAATGAGCAGTTCTTC
CDR3 protein: CASRRTGTSMNEQFF
V gene: TRBV5-1
D gene: TRBD2
clone size: many
J gene: TRBJ2-1

CDR3 DNA: TGTGCCAGCAGCACGACTCGGGGGGAGCTGTTTTTT
CDR3 protein: CASSTTRGELFF
V gene: TRBV27
D gene: .
clone size: .
J gene: TRBJ2-2

CDR3 DNA: TGCGCCAGCAGCGGAGGCTACTCTGGAAACACCATATATTTT
CDR3 protein: CASSGGYSGNTIYF
V gene: TRBV5-1
D gene: .
clone size: few
J gene: TRBJ1-3

CDR3 DNA: TGTGCCAGCAGCCCCCGCTACGAGCAGTACTTC
CDR3 protein: CASSPRYEQYF
V gene: TRBV7-9
D gene: .
clone size: .
J gene: TRBJ2-7

CDR3 DNA: TGCAGTGCCCTCGGAGAAAAACTGTTTTTT
CDR3 protein: CSALGEKLFF
V gene: TRBV20-1
D gene: .
clone size: .
J gene: TRBJ1-4

CDR3 DNA: TGCAGTGCTAGAACGACAGGGTCGCTGTTCTTC
CDR3 protein: CSARTTGSLFF
V gene: TRBV20-1
D gene: TRBD1
clone size: .
J gene: TRBJ2-1

CDR3 DNA: TGCAGTGCTAGAGCCCGAACTAGTTACGAGCAGTACTTC
CDR3 protein: CSARARTSYEQYF
V gene: TRBV20-1
D gene: .
clone size: .
J gene: TRBJ2-7

CDR3 DNA: TGTGCCAGCAACTCTCTCAAGGGCTCCTACAATGAGCAGTTCTTC
CDR3 protein: CASNSLKGSYNEQFF
V gene: TRBV28
D gene: .
clone size: .
J gene: TRBJ2-1

CDR3 DNA: TGTGCCAGCTCATCTGGGGTCTCCTATAATTCACCCCTCCACTTT
CDR3 protein: CASSSGVSYNSPLHF
V gene: TRBV18
D gene: .
clone size: .
J gene: TRBJ1-6